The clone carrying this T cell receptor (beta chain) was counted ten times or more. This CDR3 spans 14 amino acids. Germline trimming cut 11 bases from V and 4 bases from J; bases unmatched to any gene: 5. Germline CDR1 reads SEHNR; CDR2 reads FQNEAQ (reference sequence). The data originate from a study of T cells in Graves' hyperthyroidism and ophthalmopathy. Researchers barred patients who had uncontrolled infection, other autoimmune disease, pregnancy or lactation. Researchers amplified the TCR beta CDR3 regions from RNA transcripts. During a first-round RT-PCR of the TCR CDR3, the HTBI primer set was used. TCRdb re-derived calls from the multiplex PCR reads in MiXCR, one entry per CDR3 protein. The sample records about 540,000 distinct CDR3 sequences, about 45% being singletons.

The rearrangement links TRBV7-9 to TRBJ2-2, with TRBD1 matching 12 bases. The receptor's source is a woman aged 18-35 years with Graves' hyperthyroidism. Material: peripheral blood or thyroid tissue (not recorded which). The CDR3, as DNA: TGTGCCGGGGGGACAGGGGGCGTCACCGGGGAGCTGTTTTTT. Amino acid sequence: CAGGTGGVTGELFF.